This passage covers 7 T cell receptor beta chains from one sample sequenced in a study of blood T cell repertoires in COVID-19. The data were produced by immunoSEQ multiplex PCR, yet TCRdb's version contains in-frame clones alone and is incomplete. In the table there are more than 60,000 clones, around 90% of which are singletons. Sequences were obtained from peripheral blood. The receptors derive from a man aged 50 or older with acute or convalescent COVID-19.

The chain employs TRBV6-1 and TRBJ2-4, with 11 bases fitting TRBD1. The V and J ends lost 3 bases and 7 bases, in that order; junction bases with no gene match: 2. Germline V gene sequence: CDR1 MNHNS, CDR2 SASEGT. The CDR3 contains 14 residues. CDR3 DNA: TGTGCCAGCAGTGACCGGGACAGGGGGAACATTCAGTACTTC. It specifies CASSDRDRGNIQYF.

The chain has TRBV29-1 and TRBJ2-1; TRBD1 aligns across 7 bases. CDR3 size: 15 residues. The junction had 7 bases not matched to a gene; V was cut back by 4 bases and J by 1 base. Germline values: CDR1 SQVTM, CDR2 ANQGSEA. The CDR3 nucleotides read TGCAGCGTTGTAAGGGGACAGTATTCCTACAATGAGCAGTTCTTC. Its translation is CSVVRGQYSYNEQFF.

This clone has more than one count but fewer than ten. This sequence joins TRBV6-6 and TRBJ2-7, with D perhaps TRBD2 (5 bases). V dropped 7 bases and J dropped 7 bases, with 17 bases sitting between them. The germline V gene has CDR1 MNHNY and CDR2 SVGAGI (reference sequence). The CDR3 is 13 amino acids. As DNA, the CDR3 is TGTGCCAGCACCAGAGGACTGCCTGGGGAGCAGTACTTC. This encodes CASTRGLPGEQYF.

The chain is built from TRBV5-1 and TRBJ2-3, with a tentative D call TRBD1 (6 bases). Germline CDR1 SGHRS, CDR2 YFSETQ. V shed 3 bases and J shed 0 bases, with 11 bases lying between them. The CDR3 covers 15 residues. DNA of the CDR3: TGCGCCAGCAGCTGGACAGAGCCAAGCACAGATACGCAGTATTTT. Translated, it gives CASSWTEPSTDTQYF.

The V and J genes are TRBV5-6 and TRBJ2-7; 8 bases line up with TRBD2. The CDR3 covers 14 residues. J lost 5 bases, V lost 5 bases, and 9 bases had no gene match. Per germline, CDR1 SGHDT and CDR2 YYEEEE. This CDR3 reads CASRPELADDEQYF. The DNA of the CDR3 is TGTGCCAGCAGACCGGAACTAGCGGACGACGAGCAGTACTTC.

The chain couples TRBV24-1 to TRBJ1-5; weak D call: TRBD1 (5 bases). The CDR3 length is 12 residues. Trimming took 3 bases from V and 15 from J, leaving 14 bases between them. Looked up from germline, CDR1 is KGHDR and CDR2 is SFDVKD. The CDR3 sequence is CATSDSGGIRHF. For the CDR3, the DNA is TGTGCCACCAGTGATAGCGGGGGGATCCGGCATTTT.

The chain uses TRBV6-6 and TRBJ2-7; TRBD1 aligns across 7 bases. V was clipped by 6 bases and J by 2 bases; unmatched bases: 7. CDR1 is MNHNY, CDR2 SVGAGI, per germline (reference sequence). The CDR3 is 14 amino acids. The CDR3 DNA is TGTGCCAGCAGAGGACAGGCCCCTACCTACGAGCAGTACTTC. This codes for CASRGQAPTYEQYF.